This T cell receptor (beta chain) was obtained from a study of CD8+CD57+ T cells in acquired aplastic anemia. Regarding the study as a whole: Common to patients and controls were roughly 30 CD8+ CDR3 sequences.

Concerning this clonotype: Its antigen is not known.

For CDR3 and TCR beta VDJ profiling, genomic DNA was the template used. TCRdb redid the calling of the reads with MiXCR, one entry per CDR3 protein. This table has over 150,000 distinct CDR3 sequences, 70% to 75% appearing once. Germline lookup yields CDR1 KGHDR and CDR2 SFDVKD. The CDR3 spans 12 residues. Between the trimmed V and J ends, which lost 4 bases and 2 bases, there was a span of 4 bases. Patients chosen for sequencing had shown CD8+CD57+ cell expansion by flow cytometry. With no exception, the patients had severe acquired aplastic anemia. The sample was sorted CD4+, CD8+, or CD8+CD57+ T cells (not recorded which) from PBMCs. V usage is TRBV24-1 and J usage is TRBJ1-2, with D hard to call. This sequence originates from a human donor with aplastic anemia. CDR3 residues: CATSEGNYGYTF. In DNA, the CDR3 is TGTGCCACCAGTGAGGGGAACTATGGCTACACCTTC.